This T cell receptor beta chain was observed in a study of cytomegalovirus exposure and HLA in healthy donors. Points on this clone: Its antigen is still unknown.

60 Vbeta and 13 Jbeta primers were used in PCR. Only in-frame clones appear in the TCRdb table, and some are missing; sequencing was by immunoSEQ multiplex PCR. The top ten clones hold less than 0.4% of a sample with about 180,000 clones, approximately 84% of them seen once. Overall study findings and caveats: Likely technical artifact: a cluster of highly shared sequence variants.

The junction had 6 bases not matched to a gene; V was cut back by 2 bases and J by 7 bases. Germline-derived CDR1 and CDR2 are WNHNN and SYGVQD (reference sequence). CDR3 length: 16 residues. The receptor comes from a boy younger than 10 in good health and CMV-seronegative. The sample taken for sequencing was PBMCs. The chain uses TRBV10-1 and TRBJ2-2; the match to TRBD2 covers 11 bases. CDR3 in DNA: TGCGCCAGCAGTGAGGCTCTAGCGGGAGGCCTCGGGGAGCTGTTTTTT. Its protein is CASSEALAGGLGELFF.